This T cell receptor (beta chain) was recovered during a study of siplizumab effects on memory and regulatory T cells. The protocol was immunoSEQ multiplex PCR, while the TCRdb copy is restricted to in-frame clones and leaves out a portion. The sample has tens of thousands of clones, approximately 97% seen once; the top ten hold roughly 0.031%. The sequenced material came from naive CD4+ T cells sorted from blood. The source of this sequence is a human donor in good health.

The CDR3 spells CASTLSLGGPTLNTEAFF. As DNA, the CDR3 is TGTGCCAGTACCCTTTCGTTGGGGGGCCCAACCTTGAACACTGAAGCTTTCTTT. This sequence joins TRBV19 and TRBJ1-1; tentatively, D is TRBD1 (6 bases). The CDR3 sequence is 18 residues long. The germline V and J ends were trimmed by 7 bases and 0 bases, with 24 bases remaining between them. Germline lookup yields CDR1 LNHDA and CDR2 SQIVND (reference sequence).